The rows below give T cell receptor beta chains drawn from one sample of a study of blood T cell repertoires in COVID-19. Produced via immunoSEQ multiplex PCR; TCRdb's table is partial and in-frame only. The table has fewer than 400,000 clones, roughly 85% seen once; the top ten hold roughly 2%. The sequenced sample was PBMCs or T cells enriched from blood (not recorded which). All receptors come from a young man who had recovered from COVID-19. The CDR3 runs from the conserved cysteine through the conserved F or W. A D gene is named only where the DNA matches it firmly. Expanded clones get a size class; other rows say once, few or many, or leave the size out.

v_gene: TRBV6-4; j_gene: TRBJ2-3; abundance: few; d_gene: -; CDR3aa: CASSDGGAGDTQYF; CDR3nt: TGTGCCAGCAGTGACGGGGGGGCCGGAGATACGCAGTATTTT
v_gene: TRBV5-1; j_gene: TRBJ2-1; abundance: -; d_gene: TRBD1; CDR3aa: CASSGQGYEQFF; CDR3nt: TGCGCCAGCAGCGGACAGGGGTATGAGCAGTTCTTC
v_gene: TRBV27; j_gene: TRBJ1-3; abundance: -; d_gene: -; CDR3aa: CASSQGIADSGNTIYF; CDR3nt: TGTGCCAGCAGTCAGGGGATCGCAGACTCTGGAAACACCATATATTTT
v_gene: TRBV18; j_gene: TRBJ1-5; abundance: few; d_gene: -; CDR3aa: CASSPRTDTQPQHF; CDR3nt: TGTGCCAGCTCACCCCGAACAGATACTCAGCCCCAGCATTTT
v_gene: TRBV5-6; j_gene: TRBJ1-5; abundance: once; d_gene: TRBD1; CDR3aa: CASSATVGQGARSNQPQHF; CDR3nt: TGTGCCAGCAGCGCTACAGTTGGACAGGGGGCCCGAAGCAATCAGCCCCAGCATTTT
v_gene: TRBV27; j_gene: TRBJ1-6; abundance: -; d_gene: -; CDR3aa: CASSSLLNSPLHF; CDR3nt: TGTGCCAGCAGTTCTCTCCTTAATTCACCCCTCCACTTT
v_gene: TRBV27; j_gene: TRBJ1-1; abundance: -; d_gene: -; CDR3aa: CASSLFGVTIGKTEAFF; CDR3nt: TGTGCCAGCAGTTTATTCGGGGTGACGATCGGGAAGACTGAAGCTTTCTTT
v_gene: TRBV19; j_gene: TRBJ2-7; abundance: few; d_gene: TRBD2; CDR3aa: CASGGGTYEQYF; CDR3nt: TGTGCCAGTGGGGGGGGGACCTACGAGCAGTACTTC
v_gene: TRBV25-1; j_gene: TRBJ2-5; abundance: -; d_gene: -; CDR3aa: CASSIPGGETQYF; CDR3nt: TGTGCCAGCAGTATTCCAGGGGGGGAGACCCAGTACTTC
v_gene: TRBV27; j_gene: TRBJ1-6; abundance: once; d_gene: -; CDR3aa: CASSLLYRRDSPLHF; CDR3nt: TGTGCCAGCAGTTTATTGTACAGGAGAGATTCACCCCTCCACTTT
v_gene: TRBV7-2; j_gene: TRBJ2-1; abundance: -; d_gene: TRBD2; CDR3aa: CASSSELAGINEQFF; CDR3nt: TGTGCCAGCAGCTCAGAACTAGCGGGAATCAATGAGCAGTTCTTC
v_gene: TRBV19; j_gene: TRBJ2-3; abundance: -; d_gene: TRBD2; CDR3aa: CASSRPRRLARTDTQYF; CDR3nt: TGTGCCAGTAGTCGCCCCCGGCGACTAGCGAGGACAGATACGCAGTATTTT
v_gene: TRBV24-1; j_gene: TRBJ2-5; abundance: -; d_gene: -; CDR3aa: CATSAVGPQETQYF; CDR3nt: TGTGCCACCTCAGCAGTGGGGCCGCAAGAGACCCAGTACTTC
v_gene: TRBV27; j_gene: TRBJ1-2; abundance: few; d_gene: TRBD1; CDR3aa: CASSYRGAYGYTF; CDR3nt: TGTGCCAGCAGTTACAGGGGCGCCTATGGCTACACCTTC
v_gene: TRBV12-3/TRBV12-4; j_gene: TRBJ2-1; abundance: -; d_gene: -; CDR3aa: CASSLSRAHEQFF; CDR3nt: TGTGCCAGCAGTTTGAGTCGAGCCCATGAGCAGTTCTTC
v_gene: TRBV10-3; j_gene: TRBJ2-1; abundance: -; d_gene: TRBD2; CDR3aa: CAIRSSGGAGNEQFF; CDR3nt: TGTGCCATCAGATCCAGCGGGGGGGCCGGTAATGAGCAGTTCTTC
v_gene: TRBV6-6; j_gene: TRBJ1-2; abundance: -; d_gene: TRBD1; CDR3aa: CASGETGGGYTF; CDR3nt: TGTGCCAGCGGGGAGACAGGGGGAGGCTACACCTTC
v_gene: TRBV4-1; j_gene: TRBJ2-2; abundance: -; d_gene: TRBD2; CDR3aa: CASSPLAGANTGELFF; CDR3nt: TGCGCCAGCAGCCCGCTAGCGGGGGCGAACACCGGGGAGCTGTTTTTT
v_gene: TRBV18; j_gene: TRBJ2-7; abundance: -; d_gene: TRBD2; CDR3aa: CASSPLAGDEQYF; CDR3nt: TGTGCCAGCTCCCCTCTAGCGGGGGACGAGCAGTACTTC
v_gene: TRBV5-6; j_gene: TRBJ2-7; abundance: -; d_gene: -; CDR3aa: CASSGGEGGLGQYF; CDR3nt: TGTGCCAGCAGCGGTGGTGAGGGCGGCTTAGGGCAGTACTTC
v_gene: TRBV30; j_gene: TRBJ1-4; abundance: -; d_gene: -; CDR3aa: CAWSVHDNEKLFF; CDR3nt: TGTGCCTGGAGTGTACATGATAATGAAAAACTGTTTTTT
v_gene: TRBV5-1; j_gene: TRBJ1-1; abundance: few; d_gene: -; CDR3aa: CASSQNTEAFF; CDR3nt: TGCGCCAGCAGTCAGAACACTGAAGCTTTCTTT
v_gene: TRBV30; j_gene: TRBJ2-2; abundance: few; d_gene: TRBD2; CDR3aa: CAWSVLSGAGELFF; CDR3nt: TGTGCCTGGAGTGTATTAAGCGGGGCCGGGGAGCTGTTTTTT
v_gene: TRBV3-1/TRBV3-2; j_gene: TRBJ1-6; abundance: -; d_gene: -; CDR3aa: CASSPGDRNSPLHF; CDR3nt: TGTGCCAGCAGCCCCGGAGACAGAAATTCACCCCTCCACTTT